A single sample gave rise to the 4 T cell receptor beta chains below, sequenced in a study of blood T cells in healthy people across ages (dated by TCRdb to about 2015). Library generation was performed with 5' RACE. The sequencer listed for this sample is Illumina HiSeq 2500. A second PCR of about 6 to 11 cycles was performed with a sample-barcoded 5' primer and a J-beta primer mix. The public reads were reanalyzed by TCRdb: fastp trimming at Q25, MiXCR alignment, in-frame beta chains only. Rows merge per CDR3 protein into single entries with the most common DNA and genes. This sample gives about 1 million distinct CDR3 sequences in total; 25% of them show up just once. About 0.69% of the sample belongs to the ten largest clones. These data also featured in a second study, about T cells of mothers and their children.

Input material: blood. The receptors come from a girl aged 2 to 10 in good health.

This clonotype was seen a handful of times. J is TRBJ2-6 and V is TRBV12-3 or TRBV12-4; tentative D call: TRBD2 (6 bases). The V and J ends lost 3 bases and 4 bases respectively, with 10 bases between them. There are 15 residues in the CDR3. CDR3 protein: CASSFPGGGANVLTF. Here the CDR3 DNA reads TGTGCCAGCAGTTTCCCCGGGGGAGGGGCCAACGTCCTGACTTTC.

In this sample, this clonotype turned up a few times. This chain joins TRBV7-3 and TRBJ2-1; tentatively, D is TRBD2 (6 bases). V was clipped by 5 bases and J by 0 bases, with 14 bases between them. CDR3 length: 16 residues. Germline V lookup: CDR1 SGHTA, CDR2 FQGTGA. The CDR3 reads CASSHGGPSSYNEQFF. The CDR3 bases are TGTGCCAGCAGCCACGGGGGTCCGAGCTCCTACAATGAGCAGTTCTTC.

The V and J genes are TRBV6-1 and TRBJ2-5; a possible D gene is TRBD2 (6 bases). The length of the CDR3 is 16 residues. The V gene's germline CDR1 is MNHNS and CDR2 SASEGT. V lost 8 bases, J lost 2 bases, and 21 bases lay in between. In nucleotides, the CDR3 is TGTGCCAGCCTAAAATTCGGGGGAGGATTGCAAGAGACCCAGTACTTC. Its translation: CASLKFGGGLQETQYF.

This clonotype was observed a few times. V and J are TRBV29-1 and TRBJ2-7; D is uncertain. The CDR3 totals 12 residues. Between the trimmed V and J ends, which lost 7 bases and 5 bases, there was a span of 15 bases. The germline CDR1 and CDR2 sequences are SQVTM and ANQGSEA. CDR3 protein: CSARRSANEQYF. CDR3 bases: TGCAGCGCCCGAAGGTCAGCGAACGAGCAGTACTTC.